The clone carrying this T cell receptor (beta chain) was detected many times. The data derive from a study of blood T cells in healthy people across ages. Whenever a sample was processed, at least 6 million PBMCs were isolated. Unmatched junction bases numbered 11, after V lost 4 bases and J lost 0 bases. Germline V gene sequence: CDR1 SGHKS, CDR2 YYEKEE (reference sequence). The CDR3 totals 17 residues. The use of a sample-barcoded 5' primer and a J-beta primer mix characterized a second PCR of 7 to 11 cycles. Each cDNA molecule, via a template-switch adaptor with 12 random nucleotides, was tagged. TCRdb called the 5' RACE reads again in MiXCR, with one record for every CDR3 protein. The sample records 780,000 or so distinct CDR3 sequences, 20% to 25% being singletons. The sample was also linked to a second study, of T cells of mothers and their children. That work contributes: In this cohort, donors were three healthy Caucasian mothers plus their six children. There were over 9 million TCR beta CDR3 reads from each mother and about 3 million from each child.

The V gene is TRBV5-5, the J gene TRBJ2-5; 8 bases match TRBD2. Sequencing was done on a sample of blood. The sequence derives from a boy aged 5-17 years in good health. As DNA, the CDR3 is TGTGCCAGCAGCCGGGAGGACACGGGGGGGAACCAAGAGACCCAGTACTTC. This codes for CASSREDTGGNQETQYF.